These 27 T cell receptor beta chains originate from one sample sequenced in a study of blood T cell repertoires in COVID-19. The protocol was immunoSEQ multiplex PCR, while the TCRdb copy is restricted to in-frame clones and leaves out a portion. The sample records about 260,000 clones, about 87% being singletons. The sequencing sample was made of PBMCs or T cells enriched from blood (not recorded which). The origin of the receptors is a man in his fifties or sixties who had been exposed to COVID-19.

The chain recombines TRBV5-1 with TRBJ2-2, with 8 bases aligning to TRBD2. V lost 0 bases to trimming and J lost 0 bases; unmatched junction nucleotides: 7. The CDR3 runs 18 residues. Germline-derived CDR1 and CDR2 are SGHRS and YFSETQ. The CDR3 sequence is CASSLAFKAGANTGELFF. Here the CDR3 DNA reads TGCGCCAGCAGCTTGGCCTTCAAAGCGGGAGCGAACACCGGGGAGCTGTTTTTT.

This clone occurred a few times. The chain links TRBV5-5 to TRBJ2-7; 9 nucleotides line up with TRBD1. J lost 2 bases, V lost 4 bases, and 7 bases had no gene match. The germline gives CDR1 SGHKS, CDR2 YYEKEE (reference sequence). The CDR3 covers 15 residues. In nucleotides, the CDR3 is TGTGCCAGCAGCCAGGGGCGGGACAGGGCCTACGAGCAGTACGTC. Protein sequence: CASSQGRDRAYEQYV.

J is TRBJ2-2 and V is TRBV10-3, with D unresolved. From germline, CDR1 is ENHRY and CDR2 SYGVKD. Deletions cut 2 bases from V and 4 bases from J, with 8 bases between. The CDR3 loop spans 14 amino acids. The CDR3 loop is CAISEIRSTGELFF. In DNA form, the CDR3 reads TGTGCCATCAGTGAGATTAGGAGCACCGGGGAGCTGTTTTTT.

V is TRBV6-1 and J is TRBJ2-7, with D tentatively TRBD2 (6 bases). V shed 4 bases and J shed 1 base, with 11 bases lying between them. From germline, CDR1 is MNHNS and CDR2 SASEGT. The CDR3 loop spans 14 amino acids. Written as DNA, the CDR3 is TGTGCCAGCAGTGCCCCGGGAGCTTCCTACGAGCAGTACGTC. It translates to CASSAPGASYEQYV.

The chain has TRBV5-1 and TRBJ2-2; TRBD2 agrees at 9 bases. Germline trimming cut 0 bases from V and 3 bases from J; bases unmatched to any gene: 3. Per the germline V gene, CDR1 is SGHRS and CDR2 is YFSETQ. The CDR3 totals 16 residues. DNA of the CDR3: TGCGCCAGCAGCTTGGGACTAGCGGACTACACCGGGGAGCTGTTTTTT. Translated: CASSLGLADYTGELFF.

This rearrangement joins TRBV19 to TRBJ1-2; no reliable D call. The V gene's germline CDR1 is LNHDA and CDR2 SQIVND (reference sequence). The V and J ends lost 6 bases and 8 bases respectively, with 16 bases between them. This CDR3 contains 13 residues. CDR3 amino acids: CASRSFGPEGYTF. CDR3 DNA: TGTGCCAGTAGGTCTTTTGGTCCGGAGGGCTACACCTTC.

The chain employs TRBV5-1 and TRBJ2-5, with a possible D match to TRBD2 (5 bases). The germline gives CDR1 SGHRS, CDR2 YFSETQ. The CDR3 covers 15 residues. Trimming pared 0 bases from V and 4 bases from J, leaving 13 bases between. CDR3: CASSLVATGSETQYF. The CDR3 DNA follows: TGCGCCAGCAGCTTGGTTGCAACGGGGTCAGAGACCCAGTACTTC.

The DNA of the CDR3 is TGCGCCAGCAGCTTTACAGGGGCCACCAATCAGCCCCAGCATTTT. This gives the protein CASSFTGATNQPQHF. The genes are TRBV5-1 and TRBJ1-5, with 7 bases lining up with TRBD1. Germline values: CDR1 SGHRS, CDR2 YFSETQ. The V segment lost 2 bases and the J segment 3 bases; nucleotides outside the gene matches: 5. CDR3 length: 15 amino acids.

V usage is TRBV18 and J usage is TRBJ1-5; TRBD1 aligns across 7 bases. Germline V gene data show CDR1 as KGHSH and CDR2 as LQKENI. V trimming: 5 bases; J trimming: 2 bases; junction bases outside the gene matches: 3. The length of the CDR3 is 14 residues. This CDR3 reads CASSATGGNQPQHF. The CDR3 DNA reads TGTGCCAGCTCAGCCACAGGGGGCAATCAGCCCCAGCATTTT.

V is TRBV5-1 and J is TRBJ2-4; the D gene is possibly TRBD2 (5 bases). This CDR3 spans 14 amino acids. Germline V gives CDR1 SGHRS, CDR2 YFSETQ. Deletions cut 0 bases from V and 6 bases from J, with 10 bases between. CDR3 amino acids: CASSLAGYGNIQYF. CDR3 bases: TGCGCCAGCAGCTTGGCGGGGTACGGAAACATTCAGTACTTC.

The chain carries TRBV5-1 and TRBJ1-1, with D possibly being TRBD1 (6 bases). Germline V lookup: CDR1 SGHRS, CDR2 YFSETQ. Trimming took off 1 base at V and 1 base at J, with 8 bases between the two ends. The CDR3 runs 14 residues. CDR3 in amino acids: CASSLLQGNTEAFF. The CDR3, as DNA: TGCGCCAGCAGCTTGTTACAGGGGAACACTGAAGCTTTCTTT.

The V gene is TRBV25-1, the J gene TRBJ2-7; 10 nucleotides align to TRBD2. Germline trimming cut 9 bases from V and 2 bases from J; bases unmatched to any gene: 4. The length of the CDR3 is 13 residues. Germline V gene lookup returns CDR1 MGHDK and CDR2 SYGVNS. Here the CDR3 reads CASGLAATYEQYF. CDR3 bases: TGTGCCAGTGGACTAGCGGCCACCTACGAGCAGTACTTC.

The CDR3 protein is CASSYSTRDTIYF. In DNA, the CDR3 is TGTGCCAGCAGTTACTCGACTCGGGACACCATATATTTT. V and J are TRBV6-5 and TRBJ1-3, with D uncertain. Trimming cost V 0 bases and J 8 bases, with 8 bases left between them. The germline CDR1 and CDR2 sequences are MNHEY and SVGAGI. The CDR3 runs to 13 residues.

The sample holds one count of this clone. J is TRBJ1-1 and V is TRBV27; TRBD1 is a possible D gene (5 bases). CDR3 length equals 15 residues. With 1 base removed from V and 0 bases from J, the gap between germline ends came to 9 bases. Germline V gives CDR1 MNHEY, CDR2 SMNVEV (reference sequence). CDR3 DNA: TGTGCCAGCAGTTTATACGGAGGGGTGAACACTGAAGCTTTCTTT. The encoded protein is CASSLYGGVNTEAFF.

The chain employs TRBV27 and TRBJ1-2; 7 nucleotides match TRBD1. CDR1 and CDR2 (germline): MNHEY, SMNVEV (reference sequence). V was clipped by 3 bases and J by 8 bases; unmatched bases: 9. The CDR3 spans 14 residues. Written as DNA, the CDR3 is TGTGCCAGCAGTTTTAATCAGGGGGTGGGCGGCTACACCTTC. Encoded protein: CASSFNQGVGGYTF.

The chain uses TRBV5-1 and TRBJ2-5; 9 bases fit TRBD1. The CDR3 consists of 15 residues. With V trimmed by 4 bases and J by 5 bases, 9 bases remained unmatched. The V gene's germline CDR1 is SGHRS and CDR2 YFSETQ. The CDR3 sequence: CASSVSTGGGETQYF. As DNA, the CDR3 is TGCGCCAGCAGCGTCTCAACAGGGGGCGGGGAGACCCAGTACTTC.

The V and J genes are TRBV2 and TRBJ2-1, with 13 nucleotides matching TRBD2. The CDR3 totals 14 residues. Trimming at V came to 2 bases and at J to 10 bases, leaving 2 bases not matched to a gene. Germline-derived CDR1 and CDR2 are SNHLY and FYNNEI. As DNA, the CDR3 is TGTGCCAGCAGTGAAAGACTAGCGGGAGGAGAGCAGTTCTTC. Translation gives CASSERLAGGEQFF.

The CDR3 loop is CAWSLAHYNEQFF. DNA of the CDR3: TGTGCCTGGAGCCTAGCGCATTACAATGAGCAGTTCTTC. The chain has TRBV30 and TRBJ2-1, with D tentatively TRBD2 (6 bases). Trimming shortened V by 3 bases and J by 4 bases, and 10 bases separated the two germline ends. Germline V gives CDR1 GTSNPN, CDR2 SVGIG (reference sequence). There are 13 residues in the CDR3.

This sequence joins TRBV27 and TRBJ1-2, with 8 bases identical to TRBD1. The CDR3 contains 16 residues. Germline CDR1 and CDR2: MNHEY and SMNVEV (reference sequence). Trimming at V came to 2 bases and at J to 5 bases, leaving 10 bases not matched to a gene. The CDR3 DNA reads as TGTGCCAGCAGTTTACAGGGGGCAAGTATGGCATATGGCTACACCTTC. Protein product: CASSLQGASMAYGYTF.

The chain links TRBV5-1 to TRBJ2-2, with D possibly matching TRBD2 (5 bases). The V and J ends lost 4 bases and 8 bases respectively, with 12 bases between them. Germline loops: CDR1 SGHRS, CDR2 YFSETQ. The CDR3 is 13 amino acids. CDR3 residues: CASSEGNGGELFF. Written as DNA, the CDR3 is TGCGCCAGCAGCGAGGGAAACGGGGGGGAGCTGTTTTTT.

This sequence joins TRBV2 and TRBJ2-1, with 8 bases lining up with TRBD2. Losses at the gene ends were 7 bases for V and 4 bases for J; bases not matched to a gene: 6. Germline CDR1 and CDR2: SNHLY and FYNNEI. The CDR3 spans 14 residues. Written as DNA, the CDR3 is TGTGCCAGCATGGCCGAGCGGGGGTACAATGAGCAGTTCTTC. Residues: CASMAERGYNEQFF. The whole variable domain, filled in from reference TRBV2 and TRBJ2-1, reads EPEVTQTPSHQVTQMGQEVILRCVPISNHLYFYWYRQILGQKVEFLVSFYNNEISEKSEIFDDQFSVERPDGSNFTLKIRSTKLEDSAMYFCASMAERGYNEQFFGPGTRLTVL.

This sequence joins TRBV2 and TRBJ1-2, with a tentative D call TRBD1 (6 bases). The CDR3 contains 15 residues. V lost 2 bases and J 8 bases, leaving 18 bases between the germline ends. The V gene's germline CDR1 is SNHLY and CDR2 FYNNEI. This CDR3 is CASSELSGGRGGYTF. As DNA, the CDR3 is TGTGCCAGCAGTGAATTGAGCGGGGGGCGCGGGGGCTACACCTTC.

This clone was detected once. The chain recombines TRBV27 with TRBJ1-1; 8 nucleotides match TRBD1. With V trimmed by 0 bases and J by 3 bases, 3 bases remained unmatched. The germline CDR1 and CDR2 sequences are MNHEY and SMNVEV (reference sequence). This CDR3 has 15 amino acids. CDR3 nucleotides: TGTGCCAGCAGTTTATCCGACAGGGGAGACACTGAAGCTTTCTTT. Its protein product is CASSLSDRGDTEAFF.

CDR3 protein: CASSPTGMGGYTF. The CDR3 DNA is TGTGCCAGCAGTCCGACGGGGATGGGAGGCTACACCTTC. The chain combines TRBV7-6 with TRBJ1-2; D call uncertain. The CDR3 runs to 13 residues. V was trimmed by 6 bases and J by 8 bases, leaving 16 bases between them. Germline V lookup: CDR1 SGHVS, CDR2 FNYEAQ.

The J gene is TRBJ1-2, the V gene TRBV2; no clear D. Germline lookup yields CDR1 SNHLY and CDR2 FYNNEI. The CDR3 covers 15 residues. Trimming took 4 bases from V and 5 from J, leaving 17 bases between them. The CDR3 is CASSAEGRALYGYTF. CDR3 DNA sequence: TGTGCCAGCAGTGCGGAGGGTCGGGCATTATATGGCTACACCTTC.

The V gene is TRBV5-5, the J gene TRBJ2-5; D gene uncertain. Trimming removed 4 bases at V and 2 bases at J, with 18 bases between. The germline V gene has CDR1 SGHKS and CDR2 YYEKEE (reference sequence). There are 16 residues in the CDR3. CDR3 sequence (DNA): TGTGCCAGCAGCCCCAAATTTGTACCGAGACAAGAGACCCAGTACTTC. Translating gives CASSPKFVPRQETQYF.

A single count supports this clone. This rearrangement joins TRBV5-4 to TRBJ1-1; a weak D match, TRBD1 (5 bases). The CDR3 is made up of 15 amino acids. Per germline, CDR1 SGHNT and CDR2 YYREEE (reference sequence). Trimming took off 0 bases at V and 1 base at J, with 10 bases between the two ends. Here the CDR3 reads CASSLGGSSNTEAFF. Written as DNA, the CDR3 is TGTGCCAGCAGCTTGGGGGGCAGTTCGAACACTGAAGCTTTCTTT.